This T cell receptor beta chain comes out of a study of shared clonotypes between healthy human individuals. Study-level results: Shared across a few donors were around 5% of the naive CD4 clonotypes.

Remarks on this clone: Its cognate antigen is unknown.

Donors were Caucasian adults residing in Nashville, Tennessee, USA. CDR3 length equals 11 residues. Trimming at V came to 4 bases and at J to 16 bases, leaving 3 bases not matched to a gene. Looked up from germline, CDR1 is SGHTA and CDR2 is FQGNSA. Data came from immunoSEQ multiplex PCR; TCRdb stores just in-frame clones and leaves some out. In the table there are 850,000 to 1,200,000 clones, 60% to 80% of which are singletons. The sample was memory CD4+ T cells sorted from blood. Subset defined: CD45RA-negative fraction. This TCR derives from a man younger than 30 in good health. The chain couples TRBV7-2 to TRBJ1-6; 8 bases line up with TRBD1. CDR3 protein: CASSSQGALHF. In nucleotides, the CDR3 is TGTGCCAGCAGCTCTCAGGGGGCGCTCCACTTT.